Included here is one T cell receptor (beta chain) sequence, with context. Its antigen remains unidentified. This was the immunoSEQ version 4 assay in survey mode. Profiling relied on immunoSEQ multiplex PCR, and the TCRdb table lists in-frame clones only, not all of them. The table lists 50,000 to 65,000 clones, just under 75% of them singletons. There are 13 residues in the CDR3. V dropped 4 bases and J dropped 2 bases, with 9 bases sitting between them. The V gene's germline CDR1 is SQVTM and CDR2 ANQGSEA. These data belong to a study of persistence of HIV-infected CD4 T cells. Across the study: CD4+ T cells responding to CMV or HIV-1 Gag were isolated.

The stimulus was an HIV-1 Gag 15-mer peptide pool, about 1 ug/peptide/mL. Memory cells lacking CD40L and CD69 with high CD45RO were sorted. Donors had undetectable plasma HIV-1 RNA, under 50 copies/mL, for 4+ years. For around 19 hours, CD8-depleted PBMCs received anti-CD28/CD49d costimulation, a CD40-blocking antibody and enfuvirtide. Findings and limits, study-wide: Proviral oligoclonality tracked with TCR oligoclonality within the same sorted cells.

V is TRBV29-1 and J is TRBJ2-4; D is undetermined. This TCR was sampled from an adult man with HIV who was CMV-seropositive. Material: CD4+ T cells sorted from PBMCs after approximately 19-hour stimulation, obtained from a patient who received antiretroviral therapy. The CDR3 is CSVGSTPKNIQYF. The CDR3 DNA reads TGCAGCGTTGGTAGCACACCCAAAAACATTCAGTACTTC.